One TCR beta chain is described in this entry. Antigen unknown. The Oncomine TCR Beta short-read assay was applied to DNA of cultured CD4+ T cells. TCRdb ran MiXCR on the PCR reads and lists one entry per CDR3 protein. The sample carries 14,000 to 15,000 distinct CDR3 sequences, 40% to 65% recorded once. These data originate in a study of vaccination and CD4 T cells after COVID-19. Notes on the study in general: Convalescent patients' vaccine-specific clones were spike mono-reactive in 304 of 307 cases.

This CDR3 is built from 16 residues. The germline V gene encodes CDR1 SGHVS and CDR2 FNYEAQ. Trimming shortened V by 4 bases and J by 0 bases, and 14 bases separated the two germline ends. Treatment noted: roughly 10-day PBMC culture with coronavirus spike peptide pools or control peptides (ViraFEST assay). Cultures of PBMCs, 1.5 million to 2 million per well, were set up with 7.5 to 10 IU/ml IL-2 and roughly 9 ug/ml peptide pools. The sequence derives from a human donor who had recovered from COVID-19. The specimen sequenced was CD4+ T cells from blood, cultured in vitro. The chain links TRBV7-6 to TRBJ2-3; D is possibly TRBD1 (7 bases). The CDR3 sequence: CASSYTGAGSTDTQYF. The CDR3 DNA is TGTGCCAGCAGCTATACAGGGGCGGGGAGCACAGATACGCAGTATTTT. The whole variable domain, remainder taken from reference TRBV7-6 and TRBJ2-3, is GAGVSQSPRYKVTKRGQDVALRCDPISGHVSLYWYRQALGQGPEFLTYFNYEAQQDKSGLPNDRFSAERPEGSISTLTIQRTEQRDSAMYRCASSYTGAGSTDTQYFGPGTRLTVL.